Listed here are 21 T cell receptor beta chains from one sample, sequenced in a study of cytomegalovirus exposure and HLA in healthy donors. The PCR contained 60 Vbeta and 13 Jbeta primers. Profiled with immunoSEQ multiplex PCR; TCRdb holds only in-frame clones, not every one. This sample has some 70,000 clones, with about 88% found just once. The sample was PBMCs. The source is a woman aged 50 to 65 in good health and CMV-seronegative.

In its sample, this clone ranks as medium-sized. This chain uses TRBV15 with TRBJ2-2; TRBD1 matches at 8 bases. The CDR3 sequence is 14 residues long. The V gene end was trimmed by 6 bases and the J gene end by 3 bases; junction bases not matched to a gene: 3. Germline V CDR1 and CDR2: LNHNV, YYDKDF (reference sequence). The chain's CDR3 is CATRTGAHTGELFF. Written as DNA, the CDR3 is TGTGCCACCAGGACAGGGGCCCACACCGGGGAGCTGTTTTTT.

V usage is TRBV11-3 and J usage is TRBJ2-3, with 7 bases matching TRBD1. This CDR3 region has 16 residues. From germline, CDR1 is SGHNT and CDR2 YENEEA. V was pared by 9 bases and J by 4 bases, with 16 bases of the junction left unmatched. CDR3 nucleotides: TGTGCCAGGACGACAGGGATTCTGGTAAATGCAGATACGCAGTATTTT. It encodes CARTTGILVNADTQYF.

The table lists this clone with a few counts. The chain joins TRBV6-6 to TRBJ1-5; 9 bases are a match to TRBD1. Trimming at V came to 0 bases and at J to 9 bases, leaving 6 bases not matched to a gene. The CDR3 is 15 amino acids. The germline V gene encodes CDR1 MNHNY and CDR2 SVGAGI (reference sequence). This CDR3 reads CASSYSDRGGWPQHF. Written as DNA, the CDR3 is TGTGCCAGCAGTTACTCGGACAGGGGAGGGTGGCCCCAGCATTTT.

V and J are TRBV27 and TRBJ2-1; D is ambiguous. Germline CDR1 MNHEY, CDR2 SMNVEV (reference sequence). V shed 8 bases and J shed 10 bases, with 21 bases lying between them. This CDR3 contains 14 residues. CDR3 loop: CASGRIGPPEEQFF. The CDR3 DNA reads TGTGCCAGCGGTCGAATCGGCCCCCCGGAGGAGCAGTTCTTC.

This clone was found once. The rearrangement uses TRBV15 and TRBJ2-1; 14 bases align to TRBD2. V gave up 5 bases and J gave up 6 bases; unmatched junction bases: 21. The CDR3 consists of 21 residues. The germline gives CDR1 LNHNV, CDR2 YYDKDF (reference sequence). The CDR3 bases are TGTGCCACCAGCTCCCAAACTAGTACCGGGACTAGCGGGAGAGTAGTCAATGAGCAGTTCTTC. Translation: CATSSQTSTGTSGRVVNEQFF.

The gene calls are TRBV27 and TRBJ2-7; 8 bases align to TRBD1. Germline V gene sequence: CDR1 MNHEY, CDR2 SMNVEV (reference sequence). The CDR3 sequence is 13 residues long. Unmatched junction bases numbered 2, after V lost 5 bases and J lost 2 bases. In DNA form, the CDR3 reads TGTGCCAGCAGTCCGGGACAGGCCTACGAGCAGTACTTC. It encodes CASSPGQAYEQYF.

This clone was seen only a few times. The J gene is TRBJ1-1, the V gene TRBV19; 7 bases align to TRBD1. The length of the CDR3 is 12 residues. Germline CDR1 reads LNHDA; CDR2 reads SQIVND (reference sequence). V was clipped by 4 bases and J by 9 bases; unmatched bases: 5. This chain's CDR3 is CASSKDRLKAFF. CDR3 DNA sequence: TGTGCCAGTAGTAAGGACAGGTTAAAAGCTTTCTTT.

The CDR3, as DNA: TGTGCCACTGGGGGACAGAGAAATTCTGAAGCTTTCTTT. The encoded protein is CATGGQRNSEAFF. J is TRBJ1-1 and V is TRBV10-3; 7 bases are shared with TRBD1. In germline, CDR1 is ENHRY, CDR2 SYGVKD. With 10 bases clipped from V and 6 bases from J, the junction kept 11 bases outside the gene matches. The CDR3 contains 13 residues.

This chain connects TRBV18 to TRBJ1-1; TRBD1 aligns across 11 bases. Trimming at V came to 6 bases and at J to 6 bases, leaving 9 bases not matched to a gene. The CDR3 consists of 15 residues. Germline V gene data show CDR1 as KGHSH and CDR2 as LQKENI. CDR3 sequence: CASSLAEGQGAEAFF. The DNA for the CDR3 is TGTGCCAGCTCCCTAGCGGAGGGACAGGGGGCTGAAGCTTTCTTT.

CDR3 sequence: CSAWGGYEQYF. The DNA of the CDR3 is TGCAGTGCTTGGGGGGGCTACGAGCAGTACTTC. The chain has TRBV20-1 and TRBJ2-7, with 7 bases fitting TRBD2. The CDR3 has 11 amino acids. Germline lookup yields CDR1 DFQATT and CDR2 SNEGSKA (reference sequence). V lost 5 bases, J lost 3 bases, and 1 base stayed unmatched.

This sequence joins TRBV19 and TRBJ1-1; D is undetermined. The CDR3 extends over 15 amino acids. Trimming removed 7 bases from V and 5 bases from J, with 20 bases in between. Germline CDR1 reads LNHDA; CDR2 reads SQIVND (reference sequence). CDR3 residues: CASTSNRGQWTEAFF. CDR3 sequence (DNA): TGTGCCAGTACTTCCAACAGAGGGCAGTGGACTGAAGCTTTCTTT. Supplemented by reference TRBV19 and TRBJ1-1, the full variable domain reads DGGITQSPKYLFRKEGQNVTLSCEQNLNHDAMYWYRQDPGQGLRLIYYSQIVNDFQKGDIAEGYSVSREKKESFPLTVTSAQKNPTAFYLCASTSNRGQWTEAFFGQGTRLTVV.

The chain carries TRBV19 and TRBJ1-1; unclear D gene. The CDR3 sequence is 14 residues long. CDR1 and CDR2 (germline): LNHDA, SQIVND (reference sequence). V was trimmed by 11 bases and J by 0 bases, leaving 16 bases between them. This chain's CDR3 is CALRSGEVNTEAFF. CDR3 coding DNA: TGTGCCTTAAGAAGCGGGGAGGTGAACACTGAAGCTTTCTTT.

The genes are TRBV2 and TRBJ1-5; 10 nucleotides line up with TRBD1. The germline V gene encodes CDR1 SNHLY and CDR2 FYNNEI. V was clipped by 7 bases and J by 3 bases; unmatched bases: 15. The CDR3 consists of 18 residues. CDR3 nucleotides: TGTGCCAGCACCCCCGGGGGGTGGGACAGGGGTACCAATCAGCCCCAGCATTTT. It yields the protein CASTPGGWDRGTNQPQHF.

The chain is built from TRBV27 and TRBJ1-1; possibly TRBD1 for D (5 bases). This CDR3 has 15 amino acids. V was shortened by 2 bases and J by 8 bases, with 18 bases between the two germline ends. Germline V lookup: CDR1 MNHEY, CDR2 SMNVEV (reference sequence). The CDR3 is CASSLTTSPSGEAFF. The CDR3 DNA is TGTGCCAGCAGTTTAACAACTTCCCCCTCAGGGGAAGCTTTCTTT.

The chain uses TRBV7-9 and TRBJ2-2; D is perhaps TRBD2 (5 bases). V was trimmed by 0 bases and J by 2 bases, leaving 10 bases between them. CDR1 is SEHNR and CDR2 is FQNEAQ in the germline V gene (reference sequence). The CDR3 runs to 16 residues. DNA for the CDR3: TGTGCCAGCAGCTTAGCTAGGAGCGGTAACACCGGGGAGCTGTTTTTT. Amino acids: CASSLARSGNTGELFF.

This clone came up once. The chain employs TRBV4-1 and TRBJ2-7; D remains ambiguous. V was trimmed by 0 bases and J by 1 base, leaving 4 bases between them. Germline V gene sequence: CDR1 MGHRA, CDR2 YSYEKL. The CDR3 totals 13 residues. The CDR3 region has the DNA TGCGCCAGCAGCCAAGATATGTCCTACGAGCAGTACTTC. It encodes CASSQDMSYEQYF.

This chain joins TRBV5-5 and TRBJ2-1; TRBD2 matches at 7 bases. Germline CDR1 SGHKS, CDR2 YYEKEE (reference sequence). The CDR3 runs to 14 residues. V lost 0 bases, J lost 8 bases, and 5 bases stayed unmatched. In DNA, the CDR3 is TGTGCCAGCAGCTTGGTGAGTAGCGGGCATGAGCAGTTCTTC. It encodes CASSLVSSGHEQFF.

The rearrangement uses TRBV7-9 and TRBJ1-5; a weak D match, TRBD1 (6 bases). V lost 5 bases, J lost 3 bases, and 11 bases lay in between. This CDR3 spans 14 amino acids. Germline values: CDR1 SEHNR, CDR2 FQNEAQ (reference sequence). The CDR3 is CASSTGQPNQPQHF. CDR3 bases: TGTGCCAGCAGCACCGGACAGCCCAATCAGCCCCAGCATTTT.

This chain connects TRBV6-1 to TRBJ1-2; 9 bases map to TRBD1. The CDR3 has 20 residues. In germline, CDR1 is MNHNS, CDR2 SASEGT. Trimming removed 2 bases from V and 2 bases from J; junction bases left unmatched: 18. Written as DNA, the CDR3 is TGTGCCAGCAGTGAAACCTCGCTATCCCAGCGACAGGGGGTCAACTATGGCTACACCTTC. Amino acid sequence: CASSETSLSQRQGVNYGYTF.

The chain combines TRBV29-1 with TRBJ2-7, with 9 bases fitting TRBD2. Trimming removed 5 bases from V and 2 bases from J; junction bases left unmatched: 19. The germline V gene encodes CDR1 SQVTM and CDR2 ANQGSEA. This CDR3 has 18 amino acids. The CDR3 bases are TGCAGCGTTCTTTATCAGCCGAGCGGGAGGTTATCAACCTACGAGCAGTACTTC. Its protein product is CSVLYQPSGRLSTYEQYF.

CDR3 sequence: CAWARTGWNTGELFF. The CDR3 nucleotides read TGTGCCTGGGCACGGACAGGCTGGAACACCGGGGAGCTGTTTTTT. The J gene is TRBJ2-2, the V gene TRBV30, with 7 bases that match TRBD1. The CDR3 runs to 15 residues. J was trimmed by 1 base and V by 5 bases; bases with no gene match: 7. Germline CDR1 is GTSNPN and CDR2 is SVGIG (reference sequence).